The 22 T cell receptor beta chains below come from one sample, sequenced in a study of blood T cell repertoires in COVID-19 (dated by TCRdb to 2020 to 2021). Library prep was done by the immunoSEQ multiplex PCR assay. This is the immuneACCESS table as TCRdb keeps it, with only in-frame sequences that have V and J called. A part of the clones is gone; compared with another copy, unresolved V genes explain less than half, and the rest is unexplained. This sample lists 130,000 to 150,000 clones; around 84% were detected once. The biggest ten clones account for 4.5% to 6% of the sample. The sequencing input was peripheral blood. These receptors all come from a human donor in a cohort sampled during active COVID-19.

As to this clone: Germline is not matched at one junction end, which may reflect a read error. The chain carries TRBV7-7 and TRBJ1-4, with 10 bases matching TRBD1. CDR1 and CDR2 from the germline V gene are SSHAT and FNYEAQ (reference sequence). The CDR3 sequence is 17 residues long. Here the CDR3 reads CASSSDRGRSRFEKLFF. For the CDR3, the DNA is TGTGCTAGCAGCTCCGACAGGGGGCGGAGTAGATTTGAAAAACTGTTTTTT.

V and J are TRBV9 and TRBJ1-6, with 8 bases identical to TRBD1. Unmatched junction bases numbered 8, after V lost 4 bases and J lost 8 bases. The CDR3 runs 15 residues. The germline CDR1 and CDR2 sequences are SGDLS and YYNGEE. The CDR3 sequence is CASSPRQGQDSPLHF. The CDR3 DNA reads TGTGCCAGCAGCCCTCGACAGGGGCAGGATTCACCCCTCCACTTT. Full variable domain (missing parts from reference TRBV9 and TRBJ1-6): DSGVTQTPKHLITATGQRVTLRCSPRSGDLSVYWYQQSLDQGLQFLIQYYNGEERAKGNILERFSAQQFPDLHSELNLSSLELGDSALYFCASSPRQGQDSPLHFGNGTRLTVT.

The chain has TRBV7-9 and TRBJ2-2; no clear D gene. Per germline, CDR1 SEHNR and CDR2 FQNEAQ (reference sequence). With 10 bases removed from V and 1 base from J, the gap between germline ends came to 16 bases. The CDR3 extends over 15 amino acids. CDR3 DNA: TGTGCCATCCCACCCCGGTCGTTGAACACCGGGGAGCTGTTTTTT. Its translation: CAIPPRSLNTGELFF.

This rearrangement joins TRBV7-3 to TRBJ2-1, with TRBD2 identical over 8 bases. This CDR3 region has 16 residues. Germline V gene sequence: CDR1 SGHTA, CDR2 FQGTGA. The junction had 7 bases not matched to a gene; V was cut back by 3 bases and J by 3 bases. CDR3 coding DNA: TGTGCCAGCAGCTTCCGGGGGGGAGCGGGCTACAATGAGCAGTTCTTC. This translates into CASSFRGGAGYNEQFF.

The CDR3 spells CASSTGTGRTEAFF. DNA of the CDR3: TGTGCCAGCAGCACCGGAACAGGTCGGACTGAAGCTTTCTTT. The J gene is TRBJ1-1, the V gene TRBV9; the D gene is possibly TRBD1 (5 bases). CDR3 length: 14 amino acids. Trimming took off 4 bases at V and 5 bases at J, with 15 bases between the two ends. The germline CDR1 and CDR2 sequences are SGDLS and YYNGEE.

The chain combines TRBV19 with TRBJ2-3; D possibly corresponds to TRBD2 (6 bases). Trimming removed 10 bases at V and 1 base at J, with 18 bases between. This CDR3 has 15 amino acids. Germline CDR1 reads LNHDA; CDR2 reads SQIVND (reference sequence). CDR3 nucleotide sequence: TGTGCCACCACAAGCCGAGGAGGGGGCACAGATACGCAGTATTTT. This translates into CATTSRGGGTDTQYF.

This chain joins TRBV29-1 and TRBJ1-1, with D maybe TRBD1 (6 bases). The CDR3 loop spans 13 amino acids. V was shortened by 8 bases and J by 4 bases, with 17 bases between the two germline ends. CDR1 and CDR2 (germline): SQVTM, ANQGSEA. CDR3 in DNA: TGCAGCACAGGTGGTTCAGGGGTCACTGAAGCTTTCTTT. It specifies CSTGGSGVTEAFF.

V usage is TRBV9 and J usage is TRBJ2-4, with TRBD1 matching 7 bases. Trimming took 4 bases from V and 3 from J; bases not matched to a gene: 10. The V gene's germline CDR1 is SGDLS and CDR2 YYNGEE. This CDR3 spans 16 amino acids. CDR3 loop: CASSLGQMGSKNIQYF. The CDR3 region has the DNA TGTGCCAGCAGCTTGGGACAGATGGGTAGCAAAAACATTCAGTACTTC.

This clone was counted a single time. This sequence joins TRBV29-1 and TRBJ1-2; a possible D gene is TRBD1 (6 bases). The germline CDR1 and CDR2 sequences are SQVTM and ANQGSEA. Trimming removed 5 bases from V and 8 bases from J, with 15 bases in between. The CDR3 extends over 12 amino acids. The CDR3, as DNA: TGCAGCGTTACAGGGAGTGGCTCGGGCTACACCTTC. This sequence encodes CSVTGSGSGYTF.

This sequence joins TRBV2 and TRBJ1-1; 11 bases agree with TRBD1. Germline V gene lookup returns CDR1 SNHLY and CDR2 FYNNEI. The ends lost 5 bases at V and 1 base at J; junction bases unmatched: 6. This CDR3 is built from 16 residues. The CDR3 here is CASSKGQGVGNTEAFF. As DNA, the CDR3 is TGTGCCAGCAGTAAGGGACAGGGGGTCGGGAACACTGAAGCTTTCTTT.

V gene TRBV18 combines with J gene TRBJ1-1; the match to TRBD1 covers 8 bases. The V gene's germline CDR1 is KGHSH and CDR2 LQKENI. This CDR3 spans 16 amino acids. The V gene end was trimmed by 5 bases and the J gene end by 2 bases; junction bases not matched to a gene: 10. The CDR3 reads CASSTRQGAGNTEAFF. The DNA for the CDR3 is TGTGCCAGCTCAACCAGGCAGGGGGCGGGCAACACTGAAGCTTTCTTT.

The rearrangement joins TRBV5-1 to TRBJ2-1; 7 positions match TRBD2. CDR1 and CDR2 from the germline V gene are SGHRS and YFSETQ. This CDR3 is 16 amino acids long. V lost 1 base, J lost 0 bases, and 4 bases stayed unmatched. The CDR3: CASSLSVAGSYNEQFF. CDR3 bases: TGCGCCAGCAGCTTGTCAGTAGCGGGCTCCTACAATGAGCAGTTCTTC.

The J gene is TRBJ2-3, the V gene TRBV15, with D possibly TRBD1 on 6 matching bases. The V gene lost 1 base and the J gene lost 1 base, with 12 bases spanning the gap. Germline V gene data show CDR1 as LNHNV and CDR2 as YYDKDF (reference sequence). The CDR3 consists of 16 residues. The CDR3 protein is CATSRGGQGRTDTQYF. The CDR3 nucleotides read TGTGCCACCAGCAGAGGGGGGCAGGGACGCACAGATACGCAGTATTTT.

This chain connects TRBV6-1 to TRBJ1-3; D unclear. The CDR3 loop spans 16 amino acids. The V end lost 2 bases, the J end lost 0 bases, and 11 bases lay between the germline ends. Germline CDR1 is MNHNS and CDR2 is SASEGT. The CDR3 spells CASSEYAASSGNTIYF. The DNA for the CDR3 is TGTGCCAGCAGTGAATATGCGGCGAGCTCTGGAAACACCATATATTTT.

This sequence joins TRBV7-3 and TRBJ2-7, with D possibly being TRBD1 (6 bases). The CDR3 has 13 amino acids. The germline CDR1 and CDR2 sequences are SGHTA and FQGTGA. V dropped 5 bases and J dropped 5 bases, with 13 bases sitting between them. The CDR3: CASSRDILHEQYF. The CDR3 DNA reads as TGTGCCAGCAGCCGGGACATCCTGCACGAGCAGTACTTC.

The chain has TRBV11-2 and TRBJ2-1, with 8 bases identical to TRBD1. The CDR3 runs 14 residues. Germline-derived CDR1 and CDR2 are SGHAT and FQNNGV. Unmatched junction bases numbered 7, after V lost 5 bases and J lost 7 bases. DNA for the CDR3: TGTGCCAGCAGCGAGGACAGGGTCAGGAATGAGCAGTTCTTC. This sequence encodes CASSEDRVRNEQFF.

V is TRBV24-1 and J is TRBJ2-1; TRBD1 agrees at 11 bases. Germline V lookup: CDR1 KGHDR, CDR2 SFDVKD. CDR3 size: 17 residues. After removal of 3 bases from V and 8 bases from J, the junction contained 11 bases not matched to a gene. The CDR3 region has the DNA TGTGCCACCAGTGATCATCCGGGACAGGGGGGTCTCTATGAGCAGTTCTTC. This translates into CATSDHPGQGGLYEQFF.

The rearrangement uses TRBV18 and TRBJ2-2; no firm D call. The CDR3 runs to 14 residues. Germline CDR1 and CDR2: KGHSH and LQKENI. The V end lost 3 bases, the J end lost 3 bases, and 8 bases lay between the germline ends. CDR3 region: CASSPSRDTGELFF. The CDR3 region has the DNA TGTGCCAGCTCACCCTCTAGAGACACCGGGGAGCTGTTTTTT.

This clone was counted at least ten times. CDR3 in amino acids: CASSLPGGRGEQYF. The CDR3 bases are TGTGCCAGCAGTCTGCCAGGGGGAAGAGGGGAGCAGTACTTC. The rearrangement links TRBV3-1 (or the pseudogene TRBV3-2) to TRBJ2-7; TRBD1 agrees at 7 bases. CDR3 length: 14 amino acids. Trimming at V came to 6 bases and at J to 7 bases, leaving 12 bases not matched to a gene. Per the germline V gene, CDR1 is LGHDT and CDR2 is YNNKEL (reference sequence).

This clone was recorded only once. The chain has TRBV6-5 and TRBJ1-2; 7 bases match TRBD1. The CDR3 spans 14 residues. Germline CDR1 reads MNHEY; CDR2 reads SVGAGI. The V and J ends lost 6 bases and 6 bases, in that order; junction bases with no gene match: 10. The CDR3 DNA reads TGTGCCAGCAGACAGGGGCTTACTAGGCATGGCTACACCTTC. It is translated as CASRQGLTRHGYTF.

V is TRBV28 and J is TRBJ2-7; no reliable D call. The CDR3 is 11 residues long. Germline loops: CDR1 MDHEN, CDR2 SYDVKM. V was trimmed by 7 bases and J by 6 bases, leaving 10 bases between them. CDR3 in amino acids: CASNPSCEQYV. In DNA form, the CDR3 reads TGTGCCAGCAACCCCAGTTGCGAGCAGTACGTC.

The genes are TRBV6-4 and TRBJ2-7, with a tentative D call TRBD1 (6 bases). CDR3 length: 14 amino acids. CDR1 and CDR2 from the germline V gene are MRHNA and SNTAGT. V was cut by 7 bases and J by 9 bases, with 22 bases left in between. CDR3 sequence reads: CASINLGQLRWQYV. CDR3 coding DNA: TGTGCCAGCATAAACCTCGGACAGTTAAGGTGGCAGTACGTC.